This TCR beta chain came from a study of beta chain features in type 1 diabetes. Turning to the study itself: Healthy donors resembled patients in age, gender and cell yields.

The CDR3 is made up of 15 amino acids. V was pared by 3 bases and J by 8 bases, with 18 bases between. Germline assignment: CDR1 SGHTA and CDR2 FQGNSA. Using CD45RO/CCR7/CD25/CD127/CD95/CD27, CD4+ naive, central memory, regulatory and stem cell-like memory cells were sorted. Study observations and caveats: For Type 1 diabetes patients, all four CD4+ subsets carried TCRB CDR3s that were moderately but significantly shorter. Insertion counts at VDJ junctions were lower in type 1 diabetes patients, who also showed more deletions there.

All of the isolated RNA was reverse transcribed, so expressed TCRB transcripts were sequenced. Sequencing used immunoSEQ multiplex PCR; TCRdb keeps in-frame clones, though not all of them. Of almost 350,000 clones in the sample, 9.3% were seen once. This clone was detected many times. The antigen is not known. The TCR sequence derives from a man aged 25-45 years with type 1 diabetes. Sequenced input: central memory CD4+ T cells from blood. The chain has TRBV7-2 and TRBJ2-3; D is unresolved. Written as DNA, the CDR3 is TGTGCCAGCAGCTTCCATGAAGGTCCCTGGGGTACGCAGTATTTT. Translation: CASSFHEGPWGTQYF. Full variable domain (rest looked up from reference TRBV7-2 and TRBJ2-3): GAGVSQSPSNKVTEKGKDVELRCDPISGHTALYWYRQSLGQGLEFLIYFQGNSAPDKSGLPSDRFSAERTGGSVSTLTIQRTQQEDSAVYLCASSFHEGPWGTQYFGPGTRLTVL.